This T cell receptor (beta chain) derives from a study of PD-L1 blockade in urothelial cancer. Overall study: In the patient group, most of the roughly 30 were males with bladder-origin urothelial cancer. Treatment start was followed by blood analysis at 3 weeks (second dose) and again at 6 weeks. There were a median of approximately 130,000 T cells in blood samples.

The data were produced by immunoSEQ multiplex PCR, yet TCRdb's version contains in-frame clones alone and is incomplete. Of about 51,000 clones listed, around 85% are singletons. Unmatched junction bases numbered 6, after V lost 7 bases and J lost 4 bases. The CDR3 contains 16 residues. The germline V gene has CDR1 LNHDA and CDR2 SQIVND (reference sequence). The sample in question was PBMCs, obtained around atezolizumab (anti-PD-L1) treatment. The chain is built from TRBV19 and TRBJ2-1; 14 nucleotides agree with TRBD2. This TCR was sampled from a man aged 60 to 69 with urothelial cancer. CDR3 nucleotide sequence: TGTGCCAGTACCCAAGGGACTAGCGGGGGATACAATGAGCAGTTCTTC. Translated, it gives CASTQGTSGGYNEQFF.